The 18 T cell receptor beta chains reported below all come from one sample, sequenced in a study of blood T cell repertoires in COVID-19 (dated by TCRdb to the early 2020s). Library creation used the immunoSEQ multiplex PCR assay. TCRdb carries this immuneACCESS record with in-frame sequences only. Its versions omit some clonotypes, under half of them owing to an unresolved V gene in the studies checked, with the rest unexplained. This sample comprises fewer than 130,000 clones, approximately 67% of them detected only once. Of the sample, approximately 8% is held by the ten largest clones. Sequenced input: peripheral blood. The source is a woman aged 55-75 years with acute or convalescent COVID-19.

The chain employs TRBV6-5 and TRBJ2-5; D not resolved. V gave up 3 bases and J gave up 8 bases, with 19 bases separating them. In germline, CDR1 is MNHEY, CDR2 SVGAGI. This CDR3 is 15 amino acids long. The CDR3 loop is CASSYDPGGARTQYF. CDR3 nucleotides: TGTGCCAGCAGTTATGATCCTGGCGGCGCGCGTACCCAGTACTTC.

CDR3 DNA sequence: TGTGCCAGCAGCGTAGGGCAGGGGGCAAATCAGCCCCAGCATTTT. Translated: CASSVGQGANQPQHF. The V and J genes are TRBV9 and TRBJ1-5, with TRBD1 matching over 8 bases. The CDR3 sequence is 15 residues long. J gave up 4 bases and V 0 bases, and 3 bases lay outside the gene matches. Germline CDR1 reads SGDLS; CDR2 reads YYNGEE.

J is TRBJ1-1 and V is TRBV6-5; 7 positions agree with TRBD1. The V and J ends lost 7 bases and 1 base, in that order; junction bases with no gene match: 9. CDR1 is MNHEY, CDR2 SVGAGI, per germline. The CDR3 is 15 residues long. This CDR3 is CASTRDSPQNTEAFF. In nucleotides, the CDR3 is TGTGCCAGCACCCGGGACAGCCCTCAGAACACTGAAGCTTTCTTT.

The CDR3 protein is CASSLGLPSGRGETQYF. The CDR3 nucleotides read TGTGCCAGCAGCTTAGGTTTACCTAGCGGGCGGGGGGAGACCCAGTACTTC. J is TRBJ2-5 and V is TRBV7-2, with 8 bases identical to TRBD2. Trimming took 1 base from V and 5 from J; bases not matched to a gene: 12. The length of the CDR3 is 17 residues. Per germline, CDR1 SGHTA and CDR2 FQGNSA.

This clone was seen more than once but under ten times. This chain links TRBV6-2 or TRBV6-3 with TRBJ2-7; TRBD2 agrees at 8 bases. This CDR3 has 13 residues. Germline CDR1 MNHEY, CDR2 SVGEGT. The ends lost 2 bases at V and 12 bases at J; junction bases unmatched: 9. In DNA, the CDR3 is TGTGCCAGCAGTTACCCGGGAGGGGGGCCACGGTACTTC. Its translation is CASSYPGGGPRYF.

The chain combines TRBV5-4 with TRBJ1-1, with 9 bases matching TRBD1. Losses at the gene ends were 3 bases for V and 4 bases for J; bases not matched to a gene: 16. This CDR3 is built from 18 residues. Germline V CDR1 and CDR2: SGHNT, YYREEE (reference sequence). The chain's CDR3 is CASSSGRDRARLGTEAFF. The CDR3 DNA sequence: TGTGCCAGCAGCTCAGGCCGGGACAGGGCTCGATTGGGCACTGAAGCTTTCTTT.

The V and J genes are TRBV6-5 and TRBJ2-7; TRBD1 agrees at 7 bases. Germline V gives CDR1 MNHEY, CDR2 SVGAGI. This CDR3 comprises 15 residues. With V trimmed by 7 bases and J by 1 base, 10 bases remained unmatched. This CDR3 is CASNSKTTGSYEQYF. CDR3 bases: TGTGCCAGCAATTCCAAGACGACAGGGTCCTACGAGCAGTACTTC.

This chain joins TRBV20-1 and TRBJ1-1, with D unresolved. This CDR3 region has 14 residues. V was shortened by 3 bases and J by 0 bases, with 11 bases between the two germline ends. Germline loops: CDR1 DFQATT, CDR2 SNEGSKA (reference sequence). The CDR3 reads CSASITSLNTEAFF. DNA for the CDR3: TGCAGTGCTAGTATTACATCGCTGAACACTGAAGCTTTCTTT.

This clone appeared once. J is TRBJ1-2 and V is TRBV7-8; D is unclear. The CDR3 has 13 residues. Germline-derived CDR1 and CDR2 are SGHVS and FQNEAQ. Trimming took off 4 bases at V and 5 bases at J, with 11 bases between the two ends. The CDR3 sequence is CASSSSGRYGYTF. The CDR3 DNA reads TGTGCCAGCAGCTCTAGCGGCAGATATGGCTACACCTTC.

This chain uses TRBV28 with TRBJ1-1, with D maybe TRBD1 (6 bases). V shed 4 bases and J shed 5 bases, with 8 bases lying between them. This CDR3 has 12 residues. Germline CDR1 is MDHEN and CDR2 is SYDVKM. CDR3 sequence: CASSSGTTEAFF. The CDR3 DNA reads TGTGCCAGCAGTTCCGGGACAACTGAAGCTTTCTTT.

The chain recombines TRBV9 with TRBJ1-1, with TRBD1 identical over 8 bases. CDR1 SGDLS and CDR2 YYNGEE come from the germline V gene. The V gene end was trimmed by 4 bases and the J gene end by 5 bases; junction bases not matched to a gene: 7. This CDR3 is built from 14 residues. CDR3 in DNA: TGTGCCAGCAGCAGCTACAGGGGGAGGACTGAAGCTTTCTTT. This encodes CASSSYRGRTEAFF.

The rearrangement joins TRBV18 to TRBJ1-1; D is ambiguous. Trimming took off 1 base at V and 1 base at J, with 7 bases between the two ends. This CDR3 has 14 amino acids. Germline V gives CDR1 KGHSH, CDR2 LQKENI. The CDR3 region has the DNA TGTGCCAGCTCACCACTGCAGGAGAACACTGAAGCTTTCTTT. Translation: CASSPLQENTEAFF.

CDR3 loop: CASSQGWRDQPQHF. In nucleotides, the CDR3 is TGTGCCAGCAGCCAAGGTTGGAGGGACCAGCCCCAGCATTTT. The chain has TRBV3-1 (or the pseudogene TRBV3-2) and TRBJ1-5; D is possibly TRBD1 (5 bases). The V gene's germline CDR1 is LGHDT and CDR2 YNNKEL (reference sequence). V was shortened by 1 base and J by 7 bases, with 11 bases between the two germline ends. This CDR3 has 14 residues.

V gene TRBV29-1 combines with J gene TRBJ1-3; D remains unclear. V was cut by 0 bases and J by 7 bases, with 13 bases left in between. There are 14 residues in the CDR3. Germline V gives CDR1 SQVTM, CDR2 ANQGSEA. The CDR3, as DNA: TGCAGCGTTGAAGATCGCGGGGTGCGTAACACCATATATTTT. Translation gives CSVEDRGVRNTIYF.

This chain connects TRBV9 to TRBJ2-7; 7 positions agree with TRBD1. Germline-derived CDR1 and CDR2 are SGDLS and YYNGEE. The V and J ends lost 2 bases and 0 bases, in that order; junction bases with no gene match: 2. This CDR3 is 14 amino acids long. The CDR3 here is CASSVTGSSYEQYF. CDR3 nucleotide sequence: TGTGCCAGCAGCGTGACAGGGAGCTCCTACGAGCAGTACTTC.

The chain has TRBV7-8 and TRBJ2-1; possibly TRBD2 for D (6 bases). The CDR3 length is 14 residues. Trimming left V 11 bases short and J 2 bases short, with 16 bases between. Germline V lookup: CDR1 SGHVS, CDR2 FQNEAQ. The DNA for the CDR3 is TGTGCCGGAGGGTTGGGCGGGGCCTACAATGAGCAGTTCTTC. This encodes CAGGLGGAYNEQFF.

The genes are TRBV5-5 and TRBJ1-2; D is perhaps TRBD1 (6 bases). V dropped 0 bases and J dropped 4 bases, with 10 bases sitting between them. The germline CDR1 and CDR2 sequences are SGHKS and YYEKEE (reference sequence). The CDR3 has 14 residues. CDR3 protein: CASSLAGGSYGYTF. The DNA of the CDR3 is TGTGCCAGCAGCTTGGCGGGGGGCAGCTATGGCTACACCTTC.

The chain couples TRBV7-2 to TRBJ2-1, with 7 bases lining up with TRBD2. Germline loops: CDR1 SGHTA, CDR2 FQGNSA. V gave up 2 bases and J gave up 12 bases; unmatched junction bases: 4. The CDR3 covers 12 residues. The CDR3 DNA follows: TGTGCCAGCAGCTTATCGGGGAGGGGGCAGTTCTTC. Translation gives CASSLSGRGQFF.